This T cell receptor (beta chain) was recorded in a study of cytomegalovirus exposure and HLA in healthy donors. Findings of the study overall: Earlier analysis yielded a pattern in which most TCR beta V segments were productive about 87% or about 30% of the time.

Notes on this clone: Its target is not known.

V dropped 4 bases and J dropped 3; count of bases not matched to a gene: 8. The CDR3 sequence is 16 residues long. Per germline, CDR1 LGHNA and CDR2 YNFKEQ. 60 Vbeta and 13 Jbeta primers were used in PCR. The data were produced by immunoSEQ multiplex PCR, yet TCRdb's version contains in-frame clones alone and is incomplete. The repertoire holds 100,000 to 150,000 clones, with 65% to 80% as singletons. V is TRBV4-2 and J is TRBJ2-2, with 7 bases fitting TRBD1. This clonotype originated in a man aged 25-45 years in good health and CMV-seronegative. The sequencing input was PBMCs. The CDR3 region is CASSPTDRAYTGELFF. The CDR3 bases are TGTGCCAGCAGCCCAACCGACAGGGCGTACACCGGGGAGCTGTTTTTT.